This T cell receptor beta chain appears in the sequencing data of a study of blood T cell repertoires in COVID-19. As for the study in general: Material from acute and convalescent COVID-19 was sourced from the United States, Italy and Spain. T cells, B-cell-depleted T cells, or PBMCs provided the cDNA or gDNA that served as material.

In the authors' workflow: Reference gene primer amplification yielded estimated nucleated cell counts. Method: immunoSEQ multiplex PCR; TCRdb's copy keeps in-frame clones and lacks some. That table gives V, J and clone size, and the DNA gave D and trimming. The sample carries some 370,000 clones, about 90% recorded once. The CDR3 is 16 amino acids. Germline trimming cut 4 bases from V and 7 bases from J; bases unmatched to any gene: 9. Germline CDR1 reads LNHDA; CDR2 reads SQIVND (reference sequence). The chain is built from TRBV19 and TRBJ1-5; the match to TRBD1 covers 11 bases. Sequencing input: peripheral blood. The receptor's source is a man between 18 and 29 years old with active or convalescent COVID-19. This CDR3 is CASSTRDRGSGQPQHF. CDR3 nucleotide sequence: TGTGCCAGTAGTACCCGGGACAGGGGGTCGGGCCAGCCCCAGCATTTT.